This T cell receptor beta chain originates from a study of cytomegalovirus exposure and HLA in healthy donors. The overall study: Earlier, roughly 180 million T cells were analyzed, and 117 million unique TCR beta sequences were found among them. The study's early data release held roughly 91 million unique TCRs from HLA-typed donors. General study findings and limits: In a later analysis, at a false discovery rate of 0.05, roughly 17,000 TCR beta sequences matched HLA alleles. The only immune exposure information that was available was CMV serostatus.

The PCR contained 60 Vbeta and 13 Jbeta primers. Generated by immunoSEQ multiplex PCR, the TCRdb table keeps only in-frame clones and is missing some. The sample contains some 170,000 clones, over 60% of which appear only once. CDR3 size: 16 residues. V was pared by 2 bases and J by 2 bases, with 13 bases between. The germline CDR1 and CDR2 sequences are MNHEY and SMNVEV (reference sequence). This clone was observed a handful of times. Its antigen is still unknown. The rearrangement uses TRBV27 and TRBJ2-1; a weak D match, TRBD1 (6 bases). This TCR came from a woman between 25 and 40 years old in good health and CMV-seronegative. The sample comprised PBMCs. CDR3 residues: CASSLKPGDAYNEQFF. Here the CDR3 DNA reads TGTGCCAGCAGTTTAAAACCAGGGGATGCCTACAATGAGCAGTTCTTC.